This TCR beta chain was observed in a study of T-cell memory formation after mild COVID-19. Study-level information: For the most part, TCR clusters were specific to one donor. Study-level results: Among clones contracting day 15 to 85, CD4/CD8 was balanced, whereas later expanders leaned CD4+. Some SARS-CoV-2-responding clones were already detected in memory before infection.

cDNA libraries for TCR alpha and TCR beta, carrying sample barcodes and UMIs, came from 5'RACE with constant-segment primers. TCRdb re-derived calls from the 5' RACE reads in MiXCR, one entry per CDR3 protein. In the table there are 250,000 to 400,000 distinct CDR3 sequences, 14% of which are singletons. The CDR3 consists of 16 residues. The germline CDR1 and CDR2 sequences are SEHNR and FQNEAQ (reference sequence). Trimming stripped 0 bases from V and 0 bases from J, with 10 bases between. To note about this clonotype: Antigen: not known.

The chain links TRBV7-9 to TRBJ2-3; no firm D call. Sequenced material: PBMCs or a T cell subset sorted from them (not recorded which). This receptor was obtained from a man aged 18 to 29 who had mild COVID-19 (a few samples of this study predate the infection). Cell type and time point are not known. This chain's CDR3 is CASSLAAASSTDTQYF. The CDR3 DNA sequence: TGTGCCAGCAGCTTAGCGGCAGCCTCTAGCACAGATACGCAGTATTTT.